These T cell receptor beta chains were read from a single sample in a study of sequential checkpoint blockade in melanoma. Repertoires were generated with immunoSEQ multiplex PCR, while TCRdb's copy carries only in-frame clones and drops some. The profile shows some 9,000 clones, roughly 77% of them singletons. This specimen consisted of CD8+ T cells sorted from blood (inferred from file names), obtained from a patient given nivolumab and ipilimumab in sequence. These receptors were collected from a human donor with melanoma. Each CDR3 is given with its conserved first and last residue. D genes are given only for firm matches. Expanded clones get a size class; other rows say once, few or many, or leave the size out.

TRBV15	TRBD1	NA	TRBJ2-2	CATTVTGGFTGELFF	TGTGCCACCACAGTCACAGGGGGCTTCACCGGGGAGCTGTTTTTT
TRBV7-6	NA	NA	TRBJ1-5	CASRQGMDQPQHF	TGTGCCAGCAGGCAGGGAATGGATCAGCCCCAGCATTTT
TRBV27	NA	NA	TRBJ2-7	CASSETNSYEQYF	TGTGCCAGCAGCGAAACAAACAGTTACGAGCAGTACTTC
TRBV5-4	TRBD2	NA	TRBJ2-5	CASSQDSGSGGETQYF	TGTGCCAGCAGCCAAGATTCTGGTAGCGGGGGTGAGACCCAGTACTTC
TRBV5-4	TRBD1	NA	TRBJ1-2	CASSATGTGINNGYTF	TGTGCCAGCAGCGCCACCGGGACAGGGATCAATAATGGCTACACCTTC
TRBV2	TRBD1	few	TRBJ1-1	CASSEGDSLNTEAFF	TGTGCCAGCAGTGAAGGGGACAGTTTGAACACTGAAGCTTTCTTT
TRBV10-2	TRBD2	NA	TRBJ2-1	CASSWTSSYNEQFF	TGCGCCAGCAGTTGGACTAGCTCCTACAATGAGCAGTTCTTC
TRBV7-2	NA	few	TRBJ2-3	CASSLVGQLNTQYF	TGTGCCAGCAGCTTAGTGGGCCAACTCAATACGCAGTATTTT
TRBV7-9	TRBD1	NA	TRBJ1-4	CASSSGGANEKLFF	TGTGCCAGCAGCTCAGGGGGCGCAAATGAAAAACTGTTTTTT
TRBV19	TRBD2	NA	TRBJ2-2	CASSIDLGGGSLANTGELFF	TGTGCCAGTAGTATAGATCTTGGCGGGGGGTCCCTGGCGAACACCGGGGAGCTGTTTTTT
TRBV5-1	TRBD1	few	TRBJ2-2	CASSSLQGARGTGELFF	TGCGCCAGCAGCTCTTTACAGGGGGCGAGAGGAACCGGGGAGCTGTTTTTT
TRBV4-1	NA	NA	TRBJ2-5	CASSQDPQGWETQYF	TGCGCCAGCAGCCAAGATCCGCAGGGCTGGGAGACCCAGTACTTC
TRBV19	TRBD1	NA	TRBJ2-7	CASSPFSGTGPYEQYF	TGTGCCAGTAGTCCCTTTTCCGGGACAGGCCCCTACGAGCAGTACTTC
TRBV11-2	TRBD1	NA	TRBJ2-2	CASSTTGTGTGELFF	TGTGCCAGCAGCACAACCGGGACAGGGACCGGGGAGCTGTTTTTT
TRBV9	TRBD1	NA	TRBJ2-4	CASSPTGGPIQYF	TGTGCCAGCAGCCCAACAGGGGGTCCCATTCAGTACTTC
TRBV7-9	TRBD1	NA	TRBJ1-1	CASSSPTGVGTEAFF	TGTGCCAGCAGCTCCCCTACAGGGGTTGGAACTGAAGCTTTCTTT
TRBV9	NA	NA	TRBJ1-4	CASSEGRASEKLFF	TGTGCCAGCAGCGAGGGCAGGGCTTCTGAAAAACTGTTTTTT
TRBV2	NA	few	TRBJ1-3	CASSEGEGVPKNTIYF	TGTGCCAGCAGTGAAGGGGAAGGGGTCCCGAAAAACACCATATATTTT
TRBV18	TRBD1	NA	TRBJ1-2	CASSPGQEPYGYTF	TGTGCCAGCTCACCCGGACAGGAGCCCTATGGCTACACCTTC
TRBV7-9	TRBD1	few	TRBJ2-7	CASSSTGQGASVEQYF	TGTGCCAGCAGCTCTACAGGACAGGGGGCTTCTGTCGAGCAGTACTTC
TRBV19	TRBD1	few	TRBJ1-5	CASSIWTGDQPQHF	TGTGCCAGTAGTATCTGGACAGGTGATCAGCCCCAGCATTTT
TRBV10-3	NA	NA	TRBJ1-1	CAISESGVNTEAFF	TGTGCCATCAGTGAGTCAGGAGTGAACACTGAAGCTTTCTTT
TRBV14	TRBD2	few	TRBJ2-7	CASSQDRVRGLAPSYEQYF	TGTGCCAGCAGCCAAGATCGGGTCCGGGGACTAGCGCCCTCCTACGAGCAGTACTTC
TRBV9	NA	NA	TRBJ2-1	CASSTRRSDVRPNEQFF	TGTGCCAGCAGCACGCGGAGAAGCGACGTTCGGCCCAATGAGCAGTTCTTC
TRBV4-3	NA	few	TRBJ1-3	CASSQDRGVSGNTIYF	TGCGCCAGCAGCCAAGATCGGGGAGTCTCTGGAAACACCATATATTTT
TRBV6-6	NA	NA	TRBJ2-1	CASTIHAADEQFF	TGTGCCAGCACAATCCACGCTGCGGATGAGCAGTTCTTC
TRBV5-1	TRBD1	few	TRBJ2-3	CASSWTGANTDTQYF	TGCGCCAGCTCCTGGACAGGGGCTAACACAGATACGCAGTATTTT
TRBV19	TRBD2	NA	TRBJ2-1	CASSPAGLAGNEQFF	TGTGCCAGTAGTCCCGCCGGACTAGCGGGTAATGAGCAGTTCTTC
TRBV4-1	NA	NA	TRBJ2-5	CASSQDGVETQYF	TGCGCCAGCAGCCAAGATGGAGTCGAGACCCAGTACTTC
TRBV4-1	TRBD1	once	TRBJ2-7	CASSRGTGGTYEQYF	TGCGCCAGCAGCCGCGGGACAGGGGGGACCTACGAGCAGTACTTC
TRBV27	TRBD2	NA	TRBJ2-1	CASSLVAGGYNEQFF	TGTGCCAGCAGTTTAGTAGCGGGAGGGTACAATGAGCAGTTCTTC
TRBV5-1	NA	NA	TRBJ2-3	CASSFWGGTGDTQYF	TGCGCCAGCAGCTTTTGGGGCGGGACTGGAGATACGCAGTATTTT
TRBV9	NA	few	TRBJ1-6	CASSAALQLSPLHF	TGTGCCAGCAGCGCCGCGTTACAGTTATCACCCCTCCACTTT
TRBV5-8	TRBD2	NA	TRBJ2-1	CASSLASGSGDEQFF	TGTGCCAGCAGCTTGGCTAGCGGGAGTGGGGATGAGCAGTTCTTC
TRBV6-5	TRBD1	NA	TRBJ1-3	CASSTGQGGNTIYF	TGTGCCAGCAGTACCGGACAGGGTGGAAACACCATATATTTT
TRBV19	TRBD1	NA	TRBJ1-5	CASSTQGTQPQHF	TGTGCCAGTAGTACACAGGGGACCCAGCCCCAGCATTTT
TRBV7-9	TRBD2	NA	TRBJ2-7	CASSLTSGGYEQYF	TGTGCCAGCAGCTTAACAAGCGGGGGCTACGAGCAGTACTTC
TRBV4-2	NA	NA	TRBJ2-1	CASSQDWGDEQFF	TGTGCCAGCAGCCAAGATTGGGGGGATGAGCAGTTCTTC
TRBV4-1	NA	few	TRBJ1-1	CASSQDWGGAEAFF	TGCGCCAGCAGCCAAGATTGGGGGGGTGCTGAAGCTTTCTTT
TRBV19	NA	NA	TRBJ2-7	CASSRGGDTHEQYF	TGTGCCAGTAGCCGAGGGGGGGACACCCACGAGCAGTACTTC
TRBV28	NA	NA	TRBJ2-2	CASRAPAETGELLF	TGTGCCAGCAGAGCCCCTGCGGAGACCGGGGAGCTGCTTTTT
TRBV30	NA	NA	TRBJ1-1	CAWSVAGLNTEAFF	TGTGCCTGGAGTGTCGCAGGGTTGAACACTGAAGCTTTCTTT
TRBV9	TRBD2	NA	TRBJ2-7	CASSAGRGGYEQYF	TGTGCCAGCAGCGCTGGGAGGGGAGGCTACGAGCAGTACTTC
TRBV6-1	NA	once	TRBJ1-6	CASSEHGLGNSPLHF	TGTGCCAGCAGTGAACACGGCCTCGGGAATTCACCCCTCCACTTT
TRBV7-6	TRBD1	NA	TRBJ1-1	CASSPRQGRTEAFF	TGTGCCAGCAGCCCCCGACAGGGGAGGACTGAAGCTTTCTTT
TRBV19	TRBD2	NA	TRBJ2-3	CASSPSGGADTQYF	TGTGCCAGTAGTCCAAGCGGGGGGGCAGATACGCAGTATTTT
TRBV19	TRBD1	NA	TRBJ1-1	CASSNPRQGAVAEAFF	TGTGCCAGTAGCAATCCCCGACAGGGGGCTGTAGCTGAAGCTTTCTTT
TRBV5-4	TRBD1	NA	TRBJ1-1	CASSKGQGLEAFF	TGTGCCAGCAGCAAGGGACAGGGTCTTGAAGCTTTCTTT
TRBV9	TRBD2	few	TRBJ2-1	CASSVVDSGGAGQFF	TGTGCCAGCAGCGTAGTGGATAGCGGGGGGGCGGGGCAGTTCTTC
TRBV19	TRBD2	few	TRBJ2-5	CASSRGGDFGTQYF	TGTGCCAGTAGTAGGGGGGGGGATTTTGGGACCCAGTACTTC
TRBV27	NA	NA	TRBJ2-1	CASSLRKGRRQFF	TGTGCCAGCAGTTTAAGGAAGGGGAGGAGACAGTTCTTC
TRBV2	NA	NA	TRBJ2-2	CASSGPDSTGELFF	TGTGCCAGCAGTGGGCCAGACTCTACCGGGGAGCTGTTTTTT
TRBV7-7	TRBD2	NA	TRBJ2-1	CASSTGTSGYNEQFF	TGTGCTAGCAGCACCGGGACTAGCGGTTACAATGAGCAGTTCTTC
TRBV10-2	NA	NA	TRBJ1-1	CASSEIRGSAFF	TGCGCCAGCAGTGAGATCAGGGGTTCGGCTTTCTTT
TRBV4-2	NA	NA	TRBJ2-6	CASSQDDSSGANVLTF	TGTGCCAGCAGCCAGGATGACAGCTCTGGGGCCAACGTCCTGACTTTC
TRBV27	TRBD2	once	TRBJ2-5	CASRVAGGEETQYF	TGTGCCAGCAGGGTAGCGGGAGGAGAAGAGACCCAGTACTTC
TRBV30	NA	NA	TRBJ1-1	CAWNAGKHTEAFF	TGTGCCTGGAATGCCGGGAAGCACACTGAAGCTTTCTTT
TRBV2	TRBD1	NA	TRBJ2-7	CASTSWDRPYEQYF	TGTGCCAGCACCTCATGGGACAGGCCCTACGAGCAGTACTTC
TRBV5-1	TRBD1	NA	TRBJ1-4	CASSFGQGATNEKLFF	TGCGCCAGCAGCTTCGGTCAGGGGGCAACTAATGAAAAACTGTTTTTT
TRBV5-4	TRBD1	once	TRBJ1-2	CASSSGQGQAYGYTF	TGTGCCAGCAGCTCTGGACAGGGACAGGCCTATGGCTACACCTTC